Each of the 28 T cell receptor beta chains below was sequenced from the same sample in a study of cytomegalovirus exposure and HLA in healthy donors. The PCR used 60 Vbeta and 13 Jbeta primers. Sequencing was performed with immunoSEQ multiplex PCR; in TCRdb, only in-frame clones are kept and a portion is missing. The table counts around 210,000 clones; roughly 0.98% lies in the top ten. The material sequenced was PBMCs. Receptors were obtained from a woman between 25 and 40 years old in good health and CMV-seropositive.

The genes are TRBV7-9 and TRBJ1-1, with no clear D. This CDR3 comprises 13 residues. Trimming removed 2 bases at V and 0 bases at J, with 4 bases between. CDR1 is SEHNR and CDR2 is FQNEAQ in the germline V gene (reference sequence). In DNA form, the CDR3 reads TGTGCCAGCAGCTTACAGATGAACACTGAAGCTTTCTTT. Its translation: CASSLQMNTEAFF.

The chain couples TRBV7-9 to TRBJ1-2; a possible D gene is TRBD1 (5 bases). Germline lookup yields CDR1 SEHNR and CDR2 FQNEAQ (reference sequence). Trimming cost V 5 bases and J 4 bases, with 11 bases left between them. The CDR3 runs 13 residues. CDR3 region: CASSTQGLYGYTF. The CDR3, as DNA: TGTGCCAGCAGCACCCAGGGCCTCTATGGCTACACCTTC.

As concerns this clone: Other DNA sequences in this specimen translate into the identical CDR3. The chain recombines TRBV19 with TRBJ1-5, with no clear D. Trimming pared 2 bases from V and 6 bases from J, leaving 8 bases between. There are 13 residues in the CDR3. Germline V gives CDR1 LNHDA, CDR2 SQIVND (reference sequence). Here the CDR3 DNA reads TGTGCCAGTAGTATAAGTGGTAGTCAGCCCCAGCATTTT. Encoded protein: CASSISGSQPQHF.

The chain has TRBV5-1 and TRBJ2-5; TRBD1 matches 9 bases. Germline loops: CDR1 SGHRS, CDR2 YFSETQ. V lost 4 bases, J lost 5 bases, and 6 bases stayed unmatched. This CDR3 is built from 14 residues. CDR3 sequence: CASSEQGAWETQYF. The DNA of the CDR3 is TGCGCCAGCAGCGAACAGGGGGCTTGGGAGACCCAGTACTTC.

The chain joins TRBV5-1 to TRBJ2-7; 9 bases are shared with TRBD1. From germline, CDR1 is SGHRS and CDR2 YFSETQ. The CDR3 runs to 17 residues. V lost 5 bases and J lost 2; bases outside the gene matches: 14. The CDR3 region has the DNA TGCGCCAGCAGAAAGGGACAGGGAAGACAATCGGCCTACGAGCAGTACTTC. Amino acids: CASRKGQGRQSAYEQYF.

This rearrangement joins TRBV19 to TRBJ1-5, with 9 bases that match TRBD1. Germline V gene data show CDR1 as LNHDA and CDR2 as SQIVND (reference sequence). CDR3 length: 16 amino acids. Losses at the gene ends were 4 bases for V and 2 bases for J; bases not matched to a gene: 6. The CDR3 sequence: CASSTEGQGGNQPQHF. CDR3 nucleotide sequence: TGTGCCAGTAGTACCGAGGGACAGGGAGGCAATCAGCCCCAGCATTTT.

The DNA of the CDR3 is TGCAGCGCCAATCCGGGATCAGACACCGGGGAGCTGTTTTTT. It encodes CSANPGSDTGELFF. V and J are TRBV29-1 and TRBJ2-2, with D possibly being TRBD2 (5 bases). This CDR3 region has 14 residues. Trimming removed 7 bases from V and 3 bases from J, with 15 bases in between. CDR1 is SQVTM, CDR2 ANQGSEA, per germline.

The chain links TRBV6-5 to TRBJ1-1; 7 bases are a match to TRBD1. This CDR3 is built from 14 residues. V trimming: 8 bases; J trimming: 3 bases; junction bases outside the gene matches: 9. Germline V gene sequence: CDR1 MNHEY, CDR2 SVGAGI. The CDR3 sequence is CASRFGTEYTEAFF. In DNA, the CDR3 is TGTGCCAGCCGCTTTGGGACAGAGTACACTGAAGCTTTCTTT.

The chain employs TRBV4-3 and TRBJ2-7; TRBD2 aligns across 12 bases. The CDR3 sequence is 16 residues long. V was pared by 2 bases and J by 5 bases, with 7 bases of the junction left unmatched. Germline assignment: CDR1 LGHNA and CDR2 YSLEER. CDR3 loop: CASSQHERLAGDEQYF. The CDR3 coding sequence is TGCGCCAGCAGCCAACACGAGAGACTAGCGGGAGACGAGCAGTACTTC.

The gene calls are TRBV14 and TRBJ2-5; 9 bases line up with TRBD2. Looked up from germline, CDR1 is SGHDN and CDR2 is FVKESK. The CDR3 sequence is 16 residues long. Trimming cost V 3 bases and J 4 bases; bases outside gene matches: 9. The chain's CDR3 is CASSQLSGSLAETQYF. The DNA for the CDR3 is TGTGCCAGCAGCCAGCTTAGCGGGAGTTTAGCAGAGACCCAGTACTTC.

The chain employs TRBV10-1 and TRBJ2-7, with 7 nucleotides matching TRBD2. The CDR3 sequence is 14 residues long. Per germline, CDR1 WNHNN and CDR2 SYGVQD (reference sequence). The V gene end was trimmed by 4 bases and the J gene end by 4 bases; junction bases not matched to a gene: 7. The DNA of the CDR3 is TGCGCCAGCAGTGGGGGTAGCGGGCCTTACGAGCAGTACTTC. Translated: CASSGGSGPYEQYF.

Comment on this clone: Additional DNA sequences in this sample encode the identical CDR3. CDR3 DNA: TGTGCCAGCTCACCCCCGGGGGGAAACACAGATACGCAGTATTTT. Protein: CASSPPGGNTDTQYF. The rearrangement joins TRBV18 to TRBJ2-3; TRBD2 matches 7 bases. Germline CDR1 and CDR2: KGHSH and LQKENI. The CDR3 covers 15 residues. V lost 3 bases, J lost 2 bases, and 5 bases stayed unmatched.

The chain links TRBV4-3 to TRBJ1-3; D uncertain. CDR1 LGHNA and CDR2 YSLEER come from the germline V gene. The ends were cut back, 4 bases at V and 3 bases at J, with 13 bases in the middle. The CDR3 length is 15 residues. CDR3 sequence (DNA): TGCGCCAGCAGCCTCCAGCCAACAGTTGGAAACACCATATATTTT. Its translation: CASSLQPTVGNTIYF.

V is TRBV15 and J is TRBJ2-1; 12 nucleotides agree with TRBD2. This CDR3 has 16 amino acids. The trim removed 0 bases at V and 7 bases at J, leaving 4 bases unmatched. CDR1 is LNHNV, CDR2 YYDKDF, per germline (reference sequence). DNA for the CDR3: TGTGCCACCAGCAGAGAAACTAGCGGGGGGAGTAATGAGCAGTTCTTC. Translation: CATSRETSGGSNEQFF.

This chain connects TRBV5-1 to TRBJ2-7; 7 bases fit TRBD2. With 1 base clipped from V and 6 bases from J, the junction kept 7 bases outside the gene matches. The CDR3 length is 14 residues. Germline CDR1 SGHRS, CDR2 YFSETQ. The CDR3 reads CASSLWASGGEQYF. The CDR3 nucleotides are TGCGCCAGCAGCTTGTGGGCTAGCGGAGGCGAGCAGTACTTC. Supplemented by reference TRBV5-1 and TRBJ2-7, the full variable domain reads KAGVTQTPRYLIKTRGQQVTLSCSPISGHRSVSWYQQTPGQGLQFLFEYFSETQRNKGNFPGRFSGRQFSNSRSEMNVSTLELGDSALYLCASSLWASGGEQYFGPGTRLTVT.

The chain couples TRBV7-2 to TRBJ2-1, with 14 bases that match TRBD2. The CDR3 length is 18 residues. The V gene end was trimmed by 4 bases and the J gene end by 2 bases; junction bases not matched to a gene: 7. Germline V gene data show CDR1 as SGHTA and CDR2 as FQGNSA. The CDR3 DNA follows: TGTGCCAGCAGCTCAGGGACTAGCGGGAGAATTGCCTACAATGAGCAGTTCTTC. Its translation: CASSSGTSGRIAYNEQFF.

This chain connects TRBV6-1 to TRBJ1-1; 7 nucleotides line up with TRBD1. CDR1 MNHNS and CDR2 SASEGT come from the germline V gene. The CDR3 has 15 amino acids. J gave up 1 base and V 4 bases, and 6 bases lay outside the gene matches. For the CDR3, the DNA is TGTGCCAGCAGTGTTACGGGACAGCAGAACACTGAAGCTTTCTTT. Encoded protein: CASSVTGQQNTEAFF.

This chain joins TRBV6-5 and TRBJ2-3; 9 bases align to TRBD1. V lost 6 bases and J lost 1; bases outside the gene matches: 2. Germline values: CDR1 MNHEY, CDR2 SVGAGI. There are 14 residues in the CDR3. CDR3 sequence (DNA): TGTGCCAGCAGCAGGGACAGGGGCACAGATACGCAGTATTTT. As protein: CASSRDRGTDTQYF.

The chain has TRBV6-1 and TRBJ1-2; tentatively, D is TRBD1 (5 bases). CDR1 and CDR2 from the germline V gene are MNHNS and SASEGT. The CDR3 has 13 amino acids. V was trimmed by 11 bases and J by 4 bases, leaving 17 bases between them. CDR3 region: CAHRGGNSYGYTF. The CDR3 region has the DNA TGTGCCCATAGGGGAGGGAACTCCTATGGCTACACCTTC.

The gene calls are TRBV29-1 and TRBJ2-1; 7 bases align to TRBD2. V gave up 7 bases and J gave up 9 bases; unmatched junction bases: 12. CDR3 length: 13 amino acids. Per germline, CDR1 SQVTM and CDR2 ANQGSEA. Here the CDR3 DNA reads TGCAGCGCCCGGACTAGTTCAAGCGGTGAGCAGTTCTTC. Residues: CSARTSSSGEQFF.

The CDR3 sequence is CASSRTGIYEQYF. The CDR3 DNA reads as TGTGCCAGCAGCAGGACAGGGATCTACGAGCAGTACTTC. The V and J genes are TRBV2 and TRBJ2-7; 8 positions agree with TRBD1. The J segment lost 3 bases and the V segment lost 6 bases, leaving 4 bases of the junction unmatched. Germline values: CDR1 SNHLY, CDR2 FYNNEI. The length of the CDR3 is 13 residues.

This chain connects TRBV7-9 to TRBJ1-5, with 7 bases identical to TRBD1. The V segment lost 5 bases and the J segment 6 bases; nucleotides outside the gene matches: 10. This CDR3 spans 15 amino acids. Germline CDR1 SEHNR, CDR2 FQNEAQ (reference sequence). Here the CDR3 reads CASSPRGGLGQPQHF. CDR3 in DNA: TGTGCCAGCAGCCCCAGAGGGGGCCTCGGTCAGCCCCAGCATTTT.

The chain uses TRBV5-1 and TRBJ2-2; the D gene is possibly TRBD2 (6 bases). The CDR3 has 17 residues. Trimming removed 0 bases from V and 4 bases from J, with 16 bases in between. Germline loops: CDR1 SGHRS, CDR2 YFSETQ. CDR3 amino acids: CASSLGEVALITGELFF. CDR3 coding DNA: TGCGCCAGCAGCTTGGGGGAGGTAGCGCTAATCACCGGGGAGCTGTTTTTT. The full variable domain, rest sourced from reference TRBV5-1 and TRBJ2-2, is KAGVTQTPRYLIKTRGQQVTLSCSPISGHRSVSWYQQTPGQGLQFLFEYFSETQRNKGNFPGRFSGRQFSNSRSEMNVSTLELGDSALYLCASSLGEVALITGELFFGEGSRLTVL.

J is TRBJ2-5 and V is TRBV30, with D unclear. The J call may be in error: the DNA end matches TRBJ2-7 better. Per germline, CDR1 GTSNPN and CDR2 SVGIG (reference sequence). The CDR3 loop spans 14 amino acids. This CDR3 is CAWSDASLTYEQYF. The CDR3 DNA reads TGTGCCTGGAGTGACGCCTCTCTAACTTACGAGCAGTACTTC.

The V and J genes are TRBV27 and TRBJ2-7; 14 nucleotides match TRBD2. Trimming removed 2 bases from V and 3 bases from J; junction bases left unmatched: 12. Per the germline V gene, CDR1 is MNHEY and CDR2 is SMNVEV (reference sequence). This CDR3 has 19 amino acids. The CDR3 spells CASSLASMGLAGVVYEQYF. In nucleotides, the CDR3 is TGTGCCAGCAGTTTAGCCTCTATGGGACTAGCGGGAGTGGTCTACGAGCAGTACTTC.

The chain has TRBV28 and TRBJ2-7, with 9 bases identical to TRBD2. CDR3 length equals 19 residues. Germline lookup yields CDR1 MDHEN and CDR2 SYDVKM. J gave up 1 base and V 4 bases, and 17 bases lay outside the gene matches. In DNA form, the CDR3 reads TGTGCCAGCAGTTCACCCGGGGTAGCGGGAGTAGGTTCATCCTACGAGCAGTACTTC. Translation: CASSSPGVAGVGSSYEQYF.

This chain joins TRBV9 and TRBJ1-4; D gene uncertain. The CDR3 is 14 residues long. Germline CDR1 SGDLS, CDR2 YYNGEE. The V and J ends lost 0 bases and 7 bases respectively, with 10 bases between them. The CDR3 protein is CASSVDGRGEKLFF. Here the CDR3 DNA reads TGTGCCAGCAGCGTAGATGGGCGGGGTGAAAAACTGTTTTTT.

In regard to this clone: Sequence at one end of the junction differs from germline and may be a read error. V is TRBV5-1 and J is TRBJ2-1; 10 bases are shared with TRBD1. The V gene's germline CDR1 is SGHRS and CDR2 YFSETQ. This CDR3 is 14 amino acids long. This CDR3 is CASSSGTGVNQQFF. The CDR3, as DNA: TGCGCCAGCAGCTCCGGGACAGGGGTCAATCAGCAGTTCTTC.